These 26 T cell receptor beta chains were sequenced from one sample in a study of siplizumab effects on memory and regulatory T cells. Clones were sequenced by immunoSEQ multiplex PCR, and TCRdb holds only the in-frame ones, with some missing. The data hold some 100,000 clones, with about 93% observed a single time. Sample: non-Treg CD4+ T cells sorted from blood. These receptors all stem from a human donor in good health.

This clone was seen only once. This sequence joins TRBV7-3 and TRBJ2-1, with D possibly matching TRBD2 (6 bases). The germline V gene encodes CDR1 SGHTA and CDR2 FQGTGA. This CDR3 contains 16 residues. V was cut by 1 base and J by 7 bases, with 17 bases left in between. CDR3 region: CASSLNGAGPGNEQFF. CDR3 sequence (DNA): TGTGCCAGCAGCTTAAACGGGGCGGGGCCAGGGAATGAGCAGTTCTTC.

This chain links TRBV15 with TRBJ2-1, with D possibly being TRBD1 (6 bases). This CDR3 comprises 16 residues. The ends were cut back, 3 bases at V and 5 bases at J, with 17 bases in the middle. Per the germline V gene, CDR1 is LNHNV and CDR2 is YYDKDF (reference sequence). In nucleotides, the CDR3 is TGTGCCACCAGCAGGCGCACAGGGAATTCCAACAATGAGCAGTTCTTC. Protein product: CATSRRTGNSNNEQFF.

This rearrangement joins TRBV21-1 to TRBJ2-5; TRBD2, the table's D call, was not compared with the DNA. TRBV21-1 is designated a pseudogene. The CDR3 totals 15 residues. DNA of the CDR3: TGTGCCAGCAGCAAAGACCCCCGGGAGAAAGAGACCCAGTACTTC. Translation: CASSKDPREKETQYF.

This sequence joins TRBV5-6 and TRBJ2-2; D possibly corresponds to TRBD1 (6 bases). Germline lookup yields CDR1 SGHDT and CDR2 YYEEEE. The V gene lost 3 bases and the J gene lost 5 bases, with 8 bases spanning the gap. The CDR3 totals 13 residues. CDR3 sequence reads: CASSSRGTGELFF. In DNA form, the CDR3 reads TGTGCCAGCAGCTCAAGGGGGACCGGGGAGCTGTTTTTT.

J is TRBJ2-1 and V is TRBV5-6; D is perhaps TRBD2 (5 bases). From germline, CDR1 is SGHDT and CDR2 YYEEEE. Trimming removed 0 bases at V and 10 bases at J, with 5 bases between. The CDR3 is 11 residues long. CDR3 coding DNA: TGTGCCAGCAGCTTGGGAGGGGAGCAGTTCTTC. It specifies CASSLGGEQFF. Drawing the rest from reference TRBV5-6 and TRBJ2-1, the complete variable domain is DAGVTQSPTHLIKTRGQQVTLRCSPKSGHDTVSWYQQALGQGPQFIFQYYEEEERQRGNFPDRFSGHQFPNYSSELNVNALLLGDSALYLCASSLGGEQFFGPGTRLTVL.

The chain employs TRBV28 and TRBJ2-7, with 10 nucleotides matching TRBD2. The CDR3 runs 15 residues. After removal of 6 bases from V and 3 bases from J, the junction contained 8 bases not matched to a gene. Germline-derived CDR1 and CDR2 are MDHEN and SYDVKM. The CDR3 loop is CASSRGASGGYEQYF. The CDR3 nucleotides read TGTGCCAGCAGCCGGGGGGCTAGCGGGGGCTACGAGCAGTACTTC.

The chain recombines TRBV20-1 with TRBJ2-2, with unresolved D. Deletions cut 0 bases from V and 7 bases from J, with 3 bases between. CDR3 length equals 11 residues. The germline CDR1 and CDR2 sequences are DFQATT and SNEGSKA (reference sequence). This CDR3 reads CSARDFGELFF. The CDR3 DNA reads TGCAGTGCTAGAGATTTCGGGGAGCTGTTTTTT.

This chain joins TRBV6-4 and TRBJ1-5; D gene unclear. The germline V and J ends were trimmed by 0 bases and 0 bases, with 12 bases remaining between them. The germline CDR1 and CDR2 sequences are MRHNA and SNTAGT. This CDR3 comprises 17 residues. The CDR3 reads CASSDSWTRRSNQPQHF. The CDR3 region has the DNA TGTGCCAGCAGTGACTCTTGGACCCGCCGTAGCAATCAGCCCCAGCATTTT.

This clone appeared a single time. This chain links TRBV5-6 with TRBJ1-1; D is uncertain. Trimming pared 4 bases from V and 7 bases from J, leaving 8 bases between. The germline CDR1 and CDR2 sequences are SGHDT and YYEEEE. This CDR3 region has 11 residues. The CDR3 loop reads CASSRWGEAFF. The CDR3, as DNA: TGTGCCAGCAGCCGGTGGGGTGAAGCTTTCTTT.

CDR3 protein: CASTGSGNTIYF. The CDR3, as DNA: TGTGCCAGCACAGGCTCTGGAAACACCATATATTTT. The rearrangement links TRBV6-6 to TRBJ1-3; D ambiguous. This CDR3 spans 12 amino acids. CDR1 and CDR2 from the germline V gene are MNHNY and SVGAGI (reference sequence). Trimming took 7 bases from V and 0 from J, leaving 4 bases between them.

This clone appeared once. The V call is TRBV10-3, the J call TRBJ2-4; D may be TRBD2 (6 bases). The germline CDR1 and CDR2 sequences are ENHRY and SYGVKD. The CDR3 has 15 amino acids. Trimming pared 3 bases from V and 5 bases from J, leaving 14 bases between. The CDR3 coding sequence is TGTGCCATCAGTGATGGGACTTCTGGGGAAAACATTCAGTACTTC. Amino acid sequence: CAISDGTSGENIQYF.

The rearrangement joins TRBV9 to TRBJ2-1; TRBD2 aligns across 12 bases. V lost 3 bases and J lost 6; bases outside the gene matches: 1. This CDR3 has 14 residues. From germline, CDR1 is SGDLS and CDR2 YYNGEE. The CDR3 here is CASSASGGANEQFF. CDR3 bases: TGTGCCAGCAGCGCTAGCGGGGGGGCCAATGAGCAGTTCTTC.

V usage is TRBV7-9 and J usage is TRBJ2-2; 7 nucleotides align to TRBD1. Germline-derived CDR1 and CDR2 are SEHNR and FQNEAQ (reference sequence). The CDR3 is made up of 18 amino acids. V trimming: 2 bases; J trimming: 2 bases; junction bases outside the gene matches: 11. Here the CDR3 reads CASSLKSGQRSNTGELFF. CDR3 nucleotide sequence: TGTGCCAGCAGCTTAAAATCGGGACAGAGATCTAACACCGGGGAGCTGTTTTTT.

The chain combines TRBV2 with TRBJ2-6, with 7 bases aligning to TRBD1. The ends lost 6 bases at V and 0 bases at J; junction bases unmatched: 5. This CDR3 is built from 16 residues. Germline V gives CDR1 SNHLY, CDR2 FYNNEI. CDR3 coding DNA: TGTGCCAGCAGCAGGGACAGCAGCTCTGGGGCCAACGTCCTGACTTTC. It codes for CASSRDSSSGANVLTF. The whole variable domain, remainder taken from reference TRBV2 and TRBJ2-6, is EPEVTQTPSHQVTQMGQEVILRCVPISNHLYFYWYRQILGQKVEFLVSFYNNEISEKSEIFDDQFSVERPDGSNFTLKIRSTKLEDSAMYFCASSRDSSSGANVLTFGAGSRLTVL.

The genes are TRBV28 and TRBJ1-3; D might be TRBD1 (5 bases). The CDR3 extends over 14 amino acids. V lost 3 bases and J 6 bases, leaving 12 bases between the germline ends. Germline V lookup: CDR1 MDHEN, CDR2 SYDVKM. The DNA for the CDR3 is TGTGCCAGCAGTTTTGCAGGGAACGAAAACACCATATATTTT. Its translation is CASSFAGNENTIYF.

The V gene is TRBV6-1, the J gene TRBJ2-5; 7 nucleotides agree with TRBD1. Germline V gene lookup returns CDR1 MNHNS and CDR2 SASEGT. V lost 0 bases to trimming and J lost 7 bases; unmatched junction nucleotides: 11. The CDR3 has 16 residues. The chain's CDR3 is CASSEAAGTAWGTQYF. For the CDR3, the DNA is TGTGCCAGCAGTGAAGCTGCCGGGACAGCTTGGGGGACCCAGTACTTC.

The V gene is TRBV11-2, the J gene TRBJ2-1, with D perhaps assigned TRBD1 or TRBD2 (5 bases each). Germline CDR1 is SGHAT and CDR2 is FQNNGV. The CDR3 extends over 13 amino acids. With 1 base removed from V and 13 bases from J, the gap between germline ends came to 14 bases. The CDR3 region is CASSLAVPGRQFF. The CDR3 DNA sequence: TGTGCCAGCAGCTTAGCTGTGCCGGGGCGTCAGTTCTTC.

The CDR3 is CASRQGSTGELFF. DNA for the CDR3: TGTGCCAGCAGACAGGGAAGCACCGGGGAGCTGTTTTTT. The chain links TRBV6-1 to TRBJ2-2; tentatively, D is TRBD1 (6 bases). Germline assignment: CDR1 MNHNS and CDR2 SASEGT. This CDR3 contains 13 residues. V lost 6 bases and J lost 4, with 9 bases in between.

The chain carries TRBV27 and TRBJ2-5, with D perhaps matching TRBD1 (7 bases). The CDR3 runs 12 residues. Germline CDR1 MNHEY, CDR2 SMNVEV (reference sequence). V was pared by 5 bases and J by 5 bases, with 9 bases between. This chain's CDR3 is CASSQGGETQYF. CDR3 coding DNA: TGTGCCAGCAGTCAGGGGGGCGAGACCCAGTACTTC.

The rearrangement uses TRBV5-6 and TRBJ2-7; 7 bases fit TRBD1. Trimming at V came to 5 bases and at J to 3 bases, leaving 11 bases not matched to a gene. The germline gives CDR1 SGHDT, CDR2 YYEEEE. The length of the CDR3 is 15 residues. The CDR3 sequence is CASSPRRDSFYEQYF. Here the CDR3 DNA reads TGTGCCAGCAGTCCCCGCCGGGACAGCTTCTACGAGCAGTACTTC.

The CDR3, as DNA: TGTGCCAGCACCCTCGACTTCTACGAGCAGTACTTC. Translating gives CASTLDFYEQYF. The chain recombines TRBV6-1 with TRBJ2-7; no reliable D call. The CDR3 is 12 amino acids. V shed 7 bases and J shed 3 bases, with 10 bases lying between them. The germline V gene encodes CDR1 MNHNS and CDR2 SASEGT.

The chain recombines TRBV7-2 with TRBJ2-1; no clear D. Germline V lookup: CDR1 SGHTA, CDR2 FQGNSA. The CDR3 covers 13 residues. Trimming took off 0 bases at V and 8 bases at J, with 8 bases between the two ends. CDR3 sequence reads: CASSLAWVYEQFF. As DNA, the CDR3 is TGTGCCAGCAGCTTAGCGTGGGTATATGAGCAGTTCTTC.

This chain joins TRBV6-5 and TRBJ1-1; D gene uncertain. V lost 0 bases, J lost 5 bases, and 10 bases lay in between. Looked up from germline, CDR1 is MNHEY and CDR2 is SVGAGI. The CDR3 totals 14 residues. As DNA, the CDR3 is TGTGCCAGCAGTTACTCCGGGATTCGGACTGAAGCTTTCTTT. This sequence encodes CASSYSGIRTEAFF.

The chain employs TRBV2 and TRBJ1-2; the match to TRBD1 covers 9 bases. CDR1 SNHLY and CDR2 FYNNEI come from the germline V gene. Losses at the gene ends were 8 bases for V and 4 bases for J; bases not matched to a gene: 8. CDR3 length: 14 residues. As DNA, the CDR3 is TGTGCCAGCCAAGGGACAGGGAGTTTCTATGGCTACACCTTC. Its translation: CASQGTGSFYGYTF.

This chain's CDR3 is CASSQIGTGSEKLFF. CDR3 nucleotides: TGCGCCAGCAGCCAGATCGGGACAGGGAGTGAAAAACTGTTTTTT. The chain recombines TRBV4-1 with TRBJ1-4; 9 nucleotides agree with TRBD1. Germline values: CDR1 MGHRA, CDR2 YSYEKL. The trim removed 3 bases at V and 7 bases at J, leaving 6 bases unmatched. There are 15 residues in the CDR3.

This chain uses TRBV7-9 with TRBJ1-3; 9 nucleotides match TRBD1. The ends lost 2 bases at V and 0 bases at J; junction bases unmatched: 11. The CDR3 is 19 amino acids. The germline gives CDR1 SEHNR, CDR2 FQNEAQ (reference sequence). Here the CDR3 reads CASSLSGGTGQRSGNTIYF. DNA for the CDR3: TGTGCCAGCAGCTTAAGTGGTGGGACAGGGCAACGCTCTGGAAACACCATATATTTT. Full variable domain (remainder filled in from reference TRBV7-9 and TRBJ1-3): DTGVSQNPRHKITKRGQNVTFRCDPISEHNRLYWYRQTLGQGPEFLTYFQNEAQLEKSRLLSDRFSAERPKGSFSTLEIQRTEQGDSAMYLCASSLSGGTGQRSGNTIYFGEGSWLTVV.